This TCR beta chain was obtained from a study of cytomegalovirus exposure and HLA in healthy donors. Study-wide findings and caveats: Through in vitro validation, a few CMV-associated chains were shown to be specific for CMV antigens. In a later analysis, TCR beta V- and J-gene trimming was associated with a missense DCLRE1C variant. It was assumed in the presence/absence analyses that sequencing depth was roughly uniform across donors.

Germline V gene data show CDR1 as PRHDT and CDR2 as FYEKMQ (reference sequence). This CDR3 spans 18 amino acids. V lost 0 bases and J lost 2, with 19 bases in between. In regard to this clone: Antigen specificity is unknown.

Primers for the PCR totalled 60 Vbeta and 13 Jbeta. Using immunoSEQ multiplex PCR, the repertoire was profiled, and TCRdb retains in-frame clones only, with some absent. The table includes approximately 170,000 clones, over 70% detected once. The rearrangement uses TRBV13 and TRBJ1-2; D perhaps matches TRBD1 (6 bases). The sample comprised PBMCs. This TCR derives from a boy aged 2 to 10 in good health and CMV-seronegative. CDR3 residues: CASSLGLTGPPPNYGYTF. The CDR3 region has the DNA TGTGCCAGCAGCTTAGGCCTGACAGGACCCCCTCCCAACTATGGCTACACCTTC.